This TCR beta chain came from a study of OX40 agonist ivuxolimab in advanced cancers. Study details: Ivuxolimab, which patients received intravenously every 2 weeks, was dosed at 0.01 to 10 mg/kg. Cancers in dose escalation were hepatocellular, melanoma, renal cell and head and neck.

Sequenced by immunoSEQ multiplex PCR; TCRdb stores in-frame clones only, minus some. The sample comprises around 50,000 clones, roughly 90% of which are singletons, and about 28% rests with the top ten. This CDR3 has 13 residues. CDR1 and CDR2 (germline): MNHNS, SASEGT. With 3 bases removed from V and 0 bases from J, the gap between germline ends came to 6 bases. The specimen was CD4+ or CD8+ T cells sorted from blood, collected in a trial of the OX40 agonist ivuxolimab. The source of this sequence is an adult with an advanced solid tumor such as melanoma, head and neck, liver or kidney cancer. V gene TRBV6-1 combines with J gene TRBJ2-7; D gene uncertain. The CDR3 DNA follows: TGTGCCAGCAGTGATGGCCCCTCCTACGAGCAGTACTTC. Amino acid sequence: CASSDGPSYEQYF.